This TCR beta chain was recovered during a study of blood T cell repertoires in COVID-19. Study overall: Samples taken during acute and convalescent COVID-19 were collected in the United States, Italy and Spain. Sources were T cells, B-cell-depleted T cells, or PBMCs; the material itself was cDNA or gDNA.

Per the authors' pipeline: Amplification of reference gene primers provided the estimated nucleated cell counts. Libraries were prepared by immunoSEQ multiplex PCR; TCRdb keeps only in-frame clonotypes and omits some of them. V and J calls and clone size are as listed in that table; D and trimming were resolved from the DNA. Altogether hundreds of thousands of clones are present, approximately 88% being singletons, with the ten largest covering 0.65% to 0.9%. This clonotype was obtained from a woman in her 30s with acute or convalescent COVID-19. Sequencing was done on a sample of peripheral blood.

CDR3 region: CASSLGGSGFMGYF. The CDR3 bases are TGTGCCAGCAGCTTAGGGGGTAGCGGGTTTATGGGGTACTTC. The chain carries TRBV7-2 and TRBJ2-7; 7 nucleotides match TRBD2. Trimming took 1 base from V and 12 from J; bases not matched to a gene: 12. The CDR3 totals 14 residues. Germline V gene lookup returns CDR1 SGHTA and CDR2 FQGNSA. Based on the CDR3 plus reference TRBV7-2 and TRBJ2-7, the full variable domain is GAGVSQSPSNKVTEKGKDVELRCDPISGHTALYWYRQSLGQGLEFLIYFQGNSAPDKSGLPSDRFSAERTGGSVSTLTIQRTQQEDSAVYLCASSLGGSGFMGYFGPGTRLTVT.